These 9 T cell receptor beta chains originate from one sample sequenced in a study of cytotoxic CD8 clonotypes in ibrutinib-treated CLL. The repertoire was sequenced with immunoSEQ multiplex PCR; TCRdb's copy has only in-frame clones and lacks some. The sample contains tens of thousands of clones, around 68% of which appear only once. Material: PBMCs, obtained before ibrutinib treatment. These receptors all come from a human donor with chronic lymphocytic leukemia.

The chain couples TRBV28 to TRBJ1-4; D unclear. Trimming shortened V by 3 bases and J by 6 bases, and 5 bases separated the two germline ends. The CDR3 loop spans 12 amino acids. Germline V gives CDR1 MDHEN, CDR2 SYDVKM. The CDR3 here is CASSFSDEKLFF. The CDR3 DNA reads TGTGCCAGCAGTTTTTCCGATGAAAAACTGTTTTTT.

The chain has TRBV18 and TRBJ2-7; the match to TRBD1 covers 10 bases. Germline CDR1 KGHSH, CDR2 LQKENI. There are 14 residues in the CDR3. V was pared by 3 bases and J by 2 bases, with 1 base of the junction left unmatched. Here the CDR3 DNA reads TGTGCCAGCTCACCGGACAGGGGGGCCTACGAGCAGTACTTC. Translated: CASSPDRGAYEQYF.

This clone was recorded a few times. The chain recombines TRBV5-4 with TRBJ2-2; 7 nucleotides line up with TRBD1. V lost 6 bases to trimming and J lost 1 base; unmatched junction nucleotides: 6. The CDR3 is 15 amino acids. Germline CDR1 and CDR2: SGHNT and YYREEE (reference sequence). The CDR3 region has the DNA TGTGCCAGCACCCACAGGGGTGGGAACACCGGGGAGCTGTTTTTT. Translation gives CASTHRGGNTGELFF.

The chain links TRBV5-1 to TRBJ2-5; 14 bases are shared with TRBD2. Germline V CDR1 and CDR2: SGHRS, YFSETQ. The ends lost 4 bases at V and 5 bases at J; junction bases unmatched: 7. The CDR3 is 16 residues long. DNA of the CDR3: TGCGCCAGCAGCAAAGGGACTAGCGGGGGCTTTGAGACCCAGTACTTC. It is translated as CASSKGTSGGFETQYF.

The V and J genes are TRBV11-3 and TRBJ1-1; D call uncertain. Trimming removed 5 bases at V and 0 bases at J, with 7 bases between. The CDR3 contains 13 residues. Germline V gene sequence: CDR1 SGHNT, CDR2 YENEEA. CDR3 sequence: CASSEGLNTEAFF. For the CDR3, the DNA is TGTGCCAGCAGCGAGGGTTTGAACACTGAAGCTTTCTTT.

The chain uses TRBV27 and TRBJ2-7; 7 bases are shared with TRBD1. The V gene's germline CDR1 is MNHEY and CDR2 SMNVEV (reference sequence). The V segment lost 6 bases and the J segment 4 bases; nucleotides outside the gene matches: 9. The CDR3 is 14 residues long. CDR3 sequence reads: CASSSTGPVYEQYF. For the CDR3, the DNA is TGTGCCAGCAGCTCGACAGGGCCCGTTTACGAGCAGTACTTC.

This clone was seen just once. The rearrangement uses TRBV4-1 and TRBJ2-3, with TRBD2 matching 9 bases. This CDR3 is built from 16 residues. The V segment lost 2 bases and the J segment 2 bases; nucleotides outside the gene matches: 5. CDR1 is MGHRA, CDR2 YSYEKL, per germline. CDR3 sequence: CASSQLLAGPTDTQYF. The CDR3 DNA sequence: TGCGCCAGCAGCCAACTCCTAGCGGGGCCCACAGATACGCAGTATTTT.

The chain couples TRBV6-1 to TRBJ1-1; D gene uncertain. V lost 7 bases and J lost 1, with 10 bases in between. The CDR3 contains 13 residues. CDR1 MNHNS and CDR2 SASEGT come from the germline V gene. In nucleotides, the CDR3 is TGTGCCAGCATTACACACGGGAACACTGAAGCTTTCTTT. This encodes CASITHGNTEAFF.

The V call is TRBV7-3, the J call TRBJ2-2, with D tentatively TRBD1 (6 bases). The V end lost 0 bases, the J end lost 3 bases, and 11 bases lay between the germline ends. There are 16 residues in the CDR3. Looked up from germline, CDR1 is SGHTA and CDR2 is FQGTGA. CDR3 region: CASSLTPGQHTGELFF. Written as DNA, the CDR3 is TGTGCCAGCAGCTTAACCCCGGGACAACACACCGGGGAGCTGTTTTTT.